Listed here are 4 T cell receptor beta chains from one sample, sequenced in a study of blood T cell repertoires in COVID-19. Sequencing used immunoSEQ multiplex PCR; TCRdb keeps in-frame clones, though not all of them. The table includes 200,000 to 250,000 clones, approximately 90% detected once. The sequenced sample consisted of peripheral blood. The receptors originated from a woman aged 35 to 49 with acute or convalescent COVID-19.

For the CDR3, the DNA is TGTGCCAGCAGCTTAGATAGATCTACCGGGGAGCTGTTTTTT. Translating gives CASSLDRSTGELFF. The chain carries TRBV7-3 and TRBJ2-2, with no clear D. The length of the CDR3 is 14 residues. The V gene's germline CDR1 is SGHTA and CDR2 FQGTGA. Trimming cost V 2 bases and J 5 bases, with 9 bases left between them. Supplemented by reference TRBV7-3 and TRBJ2-2, the full variable domain reads GAGVSQTPSNKVTEKGKYVELRCDPISGHTALYWYRQSLGQGPEFLIYFQGTGAADDSGLPNDRFFAVRPEGSVSTLKIQRTERGDSAVYLCASSLDRSTGELFFGEGSRLTVL.

The rearrangement uses TRBV30 and TRBJ1-3; D not resolved. Per the germline V gene, CDR1 is GTSNPN and CDR2 is SVGIG (reference sequence). Trimming cost V 0 bases and J 0 bases, with 3 bases left between them. The CDR3 consists of 13 residues. The DNA of the CDR3 is TGTGCCTGGAGTGTTAACTCTGGAAACACCATATATTTT. Translated, it gives CAWSVNSGNTIYF.

This chain joins TRBV7-6 and TRBJ1-3; the match to TRBD1 covers 7 bases. CDR1 is SGHVS and CDR2 is FNYEAQ in the germline V gene. With 1 base clipped from V and 2 bases from J, the junction kept 8 bases outside the gene matches. This CDR3 is built from 17 residues. CDR3 sequence: CASSLGHRGSTGNTIYF. CDR3 DNA sequence: TGTGCCAGCAGCTTAGGTCACAGGGGCTCGACTGGAAACACCATATATTTT.

The chain combines TRBV9 with TRBJ2-3; possibly TRBD1 for D (6 bases). This CDR3 region has 15 residues. Trimming took 3 bases from V and 0 from J, leaving 11 bases between them. Germline V gene lookup returns CDR1 SGDLS and CDR2 YYNGEE. The CDR3 loop is CASSATGLSTDTQYF. The CDR3 nucleotides read TGTGCCAGCAGCGCTACAGGGTTAAGCACAGATACGCAGTATTTT.